A single sample gave rise to the 17 T cell receptor beta chains below, sequenced in a study of CD8+ T cells in alopecia areata. After isolation, RNA underwent reverse transcription to generate cDNA as the sequencing template. Assay used: immunoSEQ multiplex PCR; TCRdb lists only in-frame clones, some missing. The table records over 150,000 clones, about 60% of them present only once. As for treatment: oral pan-JAK inhibitor, 5-10 mg twice daily. Sequencing was performed on CD4+ T cells sorted from blood, taken at week 24, from a patient treated with tofacitinib. These receptors all come from a human donor with alopecia areata.

In its sample, this clone was seen many times. The CDR3 region has the DNA TGCAGTGCCCCCGGCCGCAATGAGCAGTTCTTC. Protein: CSAPGRNEQFF. This sequence joins TRBV20-1 and TRBJ2-1; the D is unclear. V was cut by 6 bases and J by 6 bases, with 9 bases left in between. The CDR3 contains 11 residues. Germline values: CDR1 DFQATT, CDR2 SNEGSKA (reference sequence).

This clone has just a few counts. This chain joins TRBV6-1 and TRBJ2-1; D is perhaps TRBD1 (6 bases). In germline, CDR1 is MNHNS, CDR2 SASEGT. Between the trimmed V and J ends, which lost 2 bases and 6 bases, there was a span of 14 bases. This CDR3 contains 15 residues. CDR3 DNA: TGTGCCAGCAGTGAACAGGGGACGTCCCTCAATGAGCAGTTCTTC. This translates into CASSEQGTSLNEQFF.

This clone is a singleton in its sample. The chain couples TRBV11-2 to TRBJ2-5, with a weak D call TRBD1 (5 bases). V gave up 8 bases and J gave up 5 bases, with 18 bases separating them. Per the germline V gene, CDR1 is SGHAT and CDR2 is FQNNGV. This CDR3 region has 14 residues. The CDR3 DNA is TGTGCCAGCGCTCTGTCAGGGTTCGGGGAGACCCAGTACTTC. It yields the protein CASALSGFGETQYF.

Here the CDR3 reads CASSYDIQETQYF. For the CDR3, the DNA is TGTGCCAGCAGTTACGACATCCAAGAGACCCAGTACTTC. The chain links TRBV6-5 to TRBJ2-5; D unresolved. V shed 2 bases and J shed 1 base, with 5 bases lying between them. The length of the CDR3 is 13 residues. The V gene's germline CDR1 is MNHEY and CDR2 SVGAGI.

This rearrangement joins TRBV30 to TRBJ1-5; 8 positions agree with TRBD1. The CDR3 consists of 15 residues. Germline assignment: CDR1 GTSNPN and CDR2 SVGIG (reference sequence). The V gene end was trimmed by 2 bases and the J gene end by 9 bases; junction bases not matched to a gene: 12. This CDR3 reads CAWSPRTGLGRPQHF. The CDR3 region has the DNA TGTGCCTGGAGTCCCCGGACAGGGCTGGGTCGGCCCCAGCATTTT.

This sequence joins TRBV27 and TRBJ2-7; 7 positions agree with TRBD2. The CDR3 has 14 residues. Germline CDR1 reads MNHEY; CDR2 reads SMNVEV (reference sequence). The V and J ends lost 6 bases and 3 bases, in that order; junction bases with no gene match: 8. The CDR3 is CASSRGDRYYEQYF. CDR3 nucleotides: TGTGCCAGCAGCCGGGGGGACCGATACTACGAGCAGTACTTC.

This clone was found a few times. This chain joins TRBV28 and TRBJ2-5; TRBD1 matches at 7 bases. The CDR3 extends over 12 amino acids. V lost 5 bases to trimming and J lost 14 bases; unmatched junction nucleotides: 11. CDR1 and CDR2 (germline): MDHEN, SYDVKM. The CDR3 nucleotides read TGTGCCAGCAGTCTAGCCGGGACAGCTAACTACTTC. Encoded protein: CASSLAGTANYF.

The genes are TRBV5-1 and TRBJ2-2; tentatively, D is TRBD1 (6 bases). Deletions cut 7 bases from V and 0 bases from J, with 13 bases between. Per the germline V gene, CDR1 is SGHRS and CDR2 is YFSETQ. The CDR3 is 15 residues long. The CDR3 spells CASAHRVSNTGELFF. CDR3 DNA: TGCGCCAGCGCCCACAGGGTATCGAACACCGGGGAGCTGTTTTTT.

This chain connects TRBV7-9 to TRBJ2-2; D not certain. V lost 3 bases and J 7 bases, leaving 6 bases between the germline ends. Germline CDR1 reads SEHNR; CDR2 reads FQNEAQ (reference sequence). This CDR3 spans 12 amino acids. CDR3 sequence: CASSFVGGELFF. As DNA, the CDR3 is TGTGCCAGCAGCTTCGTGGGCGGGGAGCTGTTTTTT.

This clone was seen a handful of times. In DNA, the CDR3 is TGTGCCAGTAGTATAGACCCCTCCGAGCAGTACTTC. It encodes CASSIDPSEQYF. V is TRBV19 and J is TRBJ2-7; D not resolved. Trimming stripped 0 bases from V and 6 bases from J, with 6 bases between. The CDR3 extends over 12 amino acids. CDR1 LNHDA and CDR2 SQIVND come from the germline V gene (reference sequence).

Only a few counts were recorded for this clone. This rearrangement joins TRBV2 to TRBJ2-5; 9 bases line up with TRBD2. CDR1 is SNHLY, CDR2 FYNNEI, per germline. V was clipped by 3 bases and J by 4 bases; unmatched bases: 6. The CDR3 sequence is 15 residues long. The CDR3 DNA is TGTGCCAGCAGTGAGCGGGGGGGCTCTGCAGAGACCCAGTACTTC. It translates to CASSERGGSAETQYF. Full variable domain (rest looked up from reference TRBV2 and TRBJ2-5): EPEVTQTPSHQVTQMGQEVILRCVPISNHLYFYWYRQILGQKVEFLVSFYNNEISEKSEIFDDQFSVERPDGSNFTLKIRSTKLEDSAMYFCASSERGGSAETQYFGPGTRLLVL.

The J gene is TRBJ2-7, the V gene TRBV14; D is uncertain. This CDR3 comprises 12 residues. Trimming stripped 1 base from V and 9 bases from J, with 10 bases between. Looked up from germline, CDR1 is SGHDN and CDR2 is FVKESK. In DNA form, the CDR3 reads TGTGCCAGCAGCCAAGTGAATAGTTTGCAGTACTTC. It encodes CASSQVNSLQYF. The entire variable domain, with the rest obtained from reference TRBV14 and TRBJ2-7, is as follows: EAGVTQFPSHSVIEKGQTVTLRCDPISGHDNLYWYRRVMGKEIKFLLHFVKESKQDESGMPNNRFLAERTGGTYSTLKVQPAELEDSGVYFCASSQVNSLQYFGPGTRLTVT.

This clone was seen more than once but under ten times. Written as DNA, the CDR3 is TGTGCCAGCAGCGCCCTCCGGGGGCCGAAGGTCTACGAGCAGTACTTC. Its protein product is CASSALRGPKVYEQYF. The genes are TRBV7-9 and TRBJ2-7; D is possibly TRBD1 or TRBD2 (6 bases each). CDR3 length equals 16 residues. V was shortened by 5 bases and J by 3 bases, with 20 bases between the two germline ends. Per germline, CDR1 SEHNR and CDR2 FQNEAQ (reference sequence).

This clone has more than one count but fewer than ten. V usage is TRBV29-1 and J usage is TRBJ2-7; D possibly uses TRBD1 or TRBD2 (5 bases each). V was clipped by 0 bases and J by 7 bases, with 19 bases between them. This CDR3 comprises 15 residues. Germline V CDR1 and CDR2: SQVTM, ANQGSEA. The CDR3 nucleotides are TGCAGCGTTGAAGATGTAGCAGGGAAGTCGGGGGAGCAGTACTTC. Protein sequence: CSVEDVAGKSGEQYF.

The genes are TRBV6-1 and TRBJ2-7; D is ambiguous. This CDR3 is 11 amino acids long. From germline, CDR1 is MNHNS and CDR2 SASEGT. Trimming stripped 4 bases from V and 4 bases from J, with 5 bases between. The CDR3 DNA reads TGTGCCAGCAGTGCCTTGTACGAGCAGTACTTC. Translated, it gives CASSALYEQYF.

The V and J genes are TRBV2 and TRBJ2-7; no definite D call. The CDR3 is 14 amino acids. Germline-derived CDR1 and CDR2 are SNHLY and FYNNEI. Trimming removed 6 bases from V and 2 bases from J, with 14 bases in between. CDR3 DNA sequence: TGTGCCAGCAGGGAATTCTTGGGCCCCTACGAGCAGTACTTC. This gives the protein CASREFLGPYEQYF.

The rearrangement joins TRBV7-2 to TRBJ2-7; perhaps TRBD2 as D (5 bases). Per germline, CDR1 SGHTA and CDR2 FQGNSA. The CDR3 loop spans 15 amino acids. The germline V and J ends were trimmed by 6 bases and 3 bases, with 18 bases remaining between them. As DNA, the CDR3 is TGTGCCAGCAGTATCGGACTTACCGGGAACTACGAGCAGTACTTC. Residues: CASSIGLTGNYEQYF.